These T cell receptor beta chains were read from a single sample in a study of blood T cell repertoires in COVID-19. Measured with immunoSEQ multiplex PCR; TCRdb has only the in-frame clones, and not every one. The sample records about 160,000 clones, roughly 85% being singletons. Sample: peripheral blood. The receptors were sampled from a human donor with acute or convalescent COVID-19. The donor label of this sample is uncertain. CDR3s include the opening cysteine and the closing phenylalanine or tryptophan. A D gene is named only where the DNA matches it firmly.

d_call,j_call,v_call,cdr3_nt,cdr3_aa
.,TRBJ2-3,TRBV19,TGTGCCAGTAGTCCAGGCAGGTACACAGATACGCAGTATTTT,CASSPGRYTDTQYF
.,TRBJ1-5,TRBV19,TGTGCCAGTAGTGGATATGGCGGTTATAGCAATCAGCCCCAGCATTTT,CASSGYGGYSNQPQHF
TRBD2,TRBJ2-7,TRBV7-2,TGTGCCAGCAGATCCGGGACTAGCGGTCCTCCCTACGAGCAGTACTTC,CASRSGTSGPPYEQYF
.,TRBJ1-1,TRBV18,TGTGCCAGCTCACCAGTCAGGAACACTGAAGCTTTCTTT,CASSPVRNTEAFF
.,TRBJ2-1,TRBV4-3,TGCGCCAGCAGCCAAGACGGTGAGCAGTTCTTC,CASSQDGEQFF
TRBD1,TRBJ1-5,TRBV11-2,TGTGCCAGCAGCTCGACGACAGGGGCAAGTCAGCCCCAGCATTTT,CASSSTTGASQPQHF
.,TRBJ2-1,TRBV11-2,TGTGCCAGCAGCTTACCACAGGCCTACAATGAGCAGTTCTTC,CASSLPQAYNEQFF
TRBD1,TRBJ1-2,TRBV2,TGTGCCAGCCGGCCGGGACAGGGCTATGGCTACACCTTC,CASRPGQGYGYTF
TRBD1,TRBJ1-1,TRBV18,TGTGCCAGCTCACCACAACAGGGGGCGCCCACTGAAGCTTTCTTT,CASSPQQGAPTEAFF
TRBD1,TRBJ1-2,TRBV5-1,TGCGCCAGCAGCCCCCCCGACAGGGGATCCCAATACGATGGCTACACCTTC,CASSPPDRGSQYDGYTF